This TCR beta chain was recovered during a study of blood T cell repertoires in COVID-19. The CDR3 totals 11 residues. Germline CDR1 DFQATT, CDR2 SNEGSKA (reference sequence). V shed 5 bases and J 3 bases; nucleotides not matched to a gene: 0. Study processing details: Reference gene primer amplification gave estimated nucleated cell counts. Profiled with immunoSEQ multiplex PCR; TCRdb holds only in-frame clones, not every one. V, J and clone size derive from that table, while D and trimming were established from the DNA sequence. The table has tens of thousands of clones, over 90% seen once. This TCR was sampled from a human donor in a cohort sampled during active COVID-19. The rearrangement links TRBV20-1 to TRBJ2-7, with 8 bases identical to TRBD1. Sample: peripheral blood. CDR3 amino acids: CSAGTGYEQYF. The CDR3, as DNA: TGCAGTGCTGGGACAGGCTACGAGCAGTACTTC.